The 31 T cell receptor beta chains below come from one sample, sequenced in a study of cytomegalovirus exposure and HLA in healthy donors. Vbeta (60) and Jbeta (13) primers were used in the PCR. TCRdb keeps only in-frame clones here, not all; method: immunoSEQ multiplex PCR. The sample holds about 170,000 clones, 70% to 85% seen once. The sequenced sample consisted of PBMCs. The receptor set was obtained from a man aged 18 to 29 in good health and CMV-seronegative.

The chain carries TRBV29-1 and TRBJ1-1; weak D call: TRBD1 (5 bases). The CDR3 sequence is 12 residues long. V gave up 8 bases and J gave up 4 bases, with 14 bases separating them. Per germline, CDR1 SQVTM and CDR2 ANQGSEA. The DNA for the CDR3 is TGCAGCATCGCGGGGCAGGGCACTGAAGCTTTCTTT. Encoded protein: CSIAGQGTEAFF.

This clone occurred once. The same CDR3 is also encoded by other DNA sequences in this sample. V and J are TRBV28 and TRBJ1-1, with D unclear. The germline gives CDR1 MDHEN, CDR2 SYDVKM. V lost 6 bases to trimming and J lost 1 base, with 15 bases between them. This CDR3 spans 15 amino acids. DNA for the CDR3: TGTGCCAGCAGCCCGCCGGGGTTATGGAACACTGAAGCTTTCTTT. Residues: CASSPPGLWNTEAFF.

The chain joins TRBV5-6 to TRBJ2-3; the match to TRBD2 covers 13 bases. The CDR3 totals 17 residues. The trim removed 6 bases at V and 3 bases at J, leaving 10 bases unmatched. Germline CDR1 reads SGHDT; CDR2 reads YYEEEE. CDR3 in amino acids: CASTSERTSGRTDTQYF. DNA for the CDR3: TGTGCCAGCACCTCGGAGAGGACTAGCGGGAGAACAGATACGCAGTATTTT.

V usage is TRBV11-1 and J usage is TRBJ2-4; D unclear. The CDR3 has 13 amino acids. The germline CDR1 and CDR2 sequences are SGHAT and FQDESV (reference sequence). Trimming removed 1 base at V and 5 bases at J, with 6 bases between. CDR3 sequence reads: CASSLGLENIQYF. CDR3 DNA sequence: TGTGCCAGCAGCTTAGGTCTAGAAAACATTCAGTACTTC.

This rearrangement joins TRBV5-1 to TRBJ2-1; 7 positions match TRBD2. Germline lookup yields CDR1 SGHRS and CDR2 YFSETQ. Trimming took 0 bases from V and 7 from J; bases not matched to a gene: 10. The CDR3 contains 16 residues. CDR3 residues: CASSLGTIAGTNEQFF. The CDR3 nucleotides read TGCGCCAGCAGCTTGGGGACCATAGCGGGTACAAATGAGCAGTTCTTC. The whole variable domain, remainder taken from reference TRBV5-1 and TRBJ2-1, is KAGVTQTPRYLIKTRGQQVTLSCSPISGHRSVSWYQQTPGQGLQFLFEYFSETQRNKGNFPGRFSGRQFSNSRSEMNVSTLELGDSALYLCASSLGTIAGTNEQFFGPGTRLTVL.

The chain recombines TRBV7-6 with TRBJ2-7, with TRBD1 matching 11 bases. V lost 0 bases and J lost 3; bases outside the gene matches: 7. The germline gives CDR1 SGHVS, CDR2 FNYEAQ. The CDR3 extends over 17 amino acids. The CDR3 DNA sequence: TGTGCCAGCAGCTTAGCGATAGGGACAGGGGGAATCTACGAGCAGTACTTC. Protein: CASSLAIGTGGIYEQYF.

This clone was recorded once. Additional DNA sequences in this sample encode the identical CDR3. The V gene is TRBV11-3, the J gene TRBJ1-1; unclear D gene. Germline V CDR1 and CDR2: SGHNT, YENEEA. V was trimmed by 6 bases and J by 4 bases, leaving 12 bases between them. The CDR3 runs to 13 residues. CDR3 sequence: CASSFGVVTEAFF. The DNA of the CDR3 is TGTGCCAGCAGTTTCGGGGTCGTCACTGAAGCTTTCTTT.

V usage is TRBV15 and J usage is TRBJ1-5; TRBD1 might be the D (5 bases). CDR3 length equals 18 residues. V gave up 2 bases and J gave up 2 bases, with 19 bases separating them. The germline gives CDR1 LNHNV, CDR2 YYDKDF (reference sequence). This chain's CDR3 is CATSRTREGIWGNQPQHF. CDR3 coding DNA: TGTGCCACCAGCAGAACCAGGGAGGGGATATGGGGCAATCAGCCCCAGCATTTT.

In nucleotides, the CDR3 is TGTGCCAGCAGCTTAGTAGCGGGGGCGGGGGAGACCCAGTACTTC. Encoded protein: CASSLVAGAGETQYF. This chain links TRBV5-6 with TRBJ2-5; 9 bases are a match to TRBD2. Germline assignment: CDR1 SGHDT and CDR2 YYEEEE. J gave up 5 bases and V 2 bases, and 7 bases lay outside the gene matches. The CDR3 extends over 15 amino acids.

This clone came up once. The V gene is TRBV2, the J gene TRBJ1-6, with D possibly matching TRBD1 (5 bases). V shed 6 bases and J shed 8 bases, with 17 bases lying between them. This CDR3 spans 15 amino acids. Germline assignment: CDR1 SNHLY and CDR2 FYNNEI. CDR3 in DNA: TGTGCCAGCAGACCCGGAACGGGGGGAGATTCACCCCTCCACTTT. Translation: CASRPGTGGDSPLHF.

The rearrangement joins TRBV5-1 to TRBJ2-5; the match to TRBD1 covers 8 bases. J lost 2 bases, V lost 2 bases, and 8 bases had no gene match. The CDR3 has 16 residues. From germline, CDR1 is SGHRS and CDR2 YFSETQ. CDR3 amino acids: CASSFTGGEVQETQYF. DNA of the CDR3: TGCGCCAGCAGCTTCACAGGGGGTGAGGTACAAGAGACCCAGTACTTC.

The rearrangement uses TRBV29-1 and TRBJ2-3, with 7 positions matching TRBD1. The CDR3 is 15 residues long. Per the germline V gene, CDR1 is SQVTM and CDR2 is ANQGSEA. V lost 4 bases to trimming and J lost 3 bases; unmatched junction nucleotides: 10. The CDR3 here is CSVAHDREWTDTQYF. CDR3 nucleotide sequence: TGCAGCGTTGCACATGACAGGGAGTGGACAGATACGCAGTATTTT.

J is TRBJ2-7 and V is TRBV5-1, with 8 bases aligning to TRBD2. Losses at the gene ends were 0 bases for V and 3 bases for J; bases not matched to a gene: 11. This CDR3 contains 17 residues. Germline V gene lookup returns CDR1 SGHRS and CDR2 YFSETQ. As DNA, the CDR3 is TGCGCCAGCAGCTTGGATTTAGAACTAGCGGCTTACTACGAGCAGTACTTC. This codes for CASSLDLELAAYYEQYF.

The chain links TRBV19 to TRBJ2-1, with 10 bases lining up with TRBD2. CDR3 length: 15 residues. The germline V gene encodes CDR1 LNHDA and CDR2 SQIVND (reference sequence). With 7 bases clipped from V and 5 bases from J, the junction kept 8 bases outside the gene matches. The CDR3 region has the DNA TGTGCCAGTAAACCGGGACTAGCGCCAAACAATGAGCAGTTCTTC. Translating it yields CASKPGLAPNNEQFF. The whole variable domain, filled in from reference TRBV19 and TRBJ2-1, reads DGGITQSPKYLFRKEGQNVTLSCEQNLNHDAMYWYRQDPGQGLRLIYYSQIVNDFQKGDIAEGYSVSREKKESFPLTVTSAQKNPTAFYLCASKPGLAPNNEQFFGPGTRLTVL.

This rearrangement joins TRBV9 to TRBJ2-7, with 7 positions matching TRBD1. From germline, CDR1 is SGDLS and CDR2 YYNGEE. The V and J ends lost 3 bases and 2 bases, in that order; junction bases with no gene match: 5. The CDR3 has 14 amino acids. The chain's CDR3 is CASSAMTGPYEQYF. The CDR3 coding sequence is TGTGCCAGCAGCGCAATGACAGGGCCCTACGAGCAGTACTTC.

Here the CDR3 DNA reads TGTGCCAGCTCACCCACAGGGGTCGAGCAGTACTTC. Translated, it gives CASSPTGVEQYF. V is TRBV18 and J is TRBJ2-7; TRBD1 aligns across 7 bases. This CDR3 has 12 residues. CDR1 KGHSH and CDR2 LQKENI come from the germline V gene. V was pared by 3 bases and J by 6 bases, with 2 bases of the junction left unmatched.

The chain recombines TRBV10-3 with TRBJ1-1; a weak D match, TRBD1 (5 bases). There are 13 residues in the CDR3. The germline CDR1 and CDR2 sequences are ENHRY and SYGVKD. V was clipped by 4 bases and J by 7 bases, with 13 bases between them. CDR3 residues: CAISVKQENEAFF. The CDR3 DNA reads as TGTGCCATCAGTGTTAAACAGGAGAATGAAGCTTTCTTT.

The chain combines TRBV7-3 with TRBJ2-3; D is possibly TRBD1 (6 bases). CDR1 is SGHTA, CDR2 FQGTGA, per germline. The CDR3 loop spans 15 amino acids. V was clipped by 5 bases and J by 0 bases, with 12 bases between them. The CDR3 is CASSAGVGSTDTQYF. DNA for the CDR3: TGTGCCAGCAGCGCAGGGGTGGGCAGCACAGATACGCAGTATTTT.

The chain employs TRBV15 and TRBJ2-7; 11 bases match TRBD2. This CDR3 is built from 17 residues. Germline lookup yields CDR1 LNHNV and CDR2 YYDKDF (reference sequence). With 0 bases clipped from V and 2 bases from J, the junction kept 6 bases outside the gene matches. The CDR3 is CATSRDRETSGAYEQYF. Written as DNA, the CDR3 is TGTGCCACCAGCAGAGATCGGGAGACTAGCGGGGCCTACGAGCAGTACTTC.

The genes are TRBV7-3 and TRBJ2-2; 8 nucleotides match TRBD1. Trimming removed 8 bases from V and 5 bases from J; junction bases left unmatched: 1. This CDR3 is 12 amino acids long. Germline values: CDR1 SGHTA, CDR2 FQGTGA. CDR3 sequence reads: CASRTGTGELFF. CDR3 nucleotide sequence: TGTGCCAGCCGGACAGGGACCGGGGAGCTGTTTTTT.

This sequence joins TRBV7-3 and TRBJ2-5; 8 nucleotides agree with TRBD1. The J call may be wrong; the DNA end is better matched by TRBJ2-7. The CDR3 consists of 15 residues. Germline loops: CDR1 SGHTA, CDR2 FQGTGA. The CDR3 is CASSLDGTGSYEQYF. CDR3 bases: TGTGCCAGCAGCTTAGACGGGACAGGCTCCTACGAGCAGTACTTC.

This chain joins TRBV10-1 and TRBJ2-2, with TRBD1 matching over 8 bases. The CDR3 is 13 amino acids. The germline V gene has CDR1 WNHNN and CDR2 SYGVQD (reference sequence). Trimming removed 10 bases from V and 6 bases from J; junction bases left unmatched: 7. CDR3 sequence (DNA): TGCGCCACCAGGACAGGGACCTCCGGGGAGCTGTTTTTT. This codes for CATRTGTSGELFF.

This chain uses TRBV5-1 with TRBJ2-5, with 7 bases aligning to TRBD1. V shed 0 bases, J shed 5 bases, and the junction held 4 bases outside the gene matches. CDR1 is SGHRS, CDR2 YFSETQ, per germline. The CDR3 sequence is 14 residues long. The CDR3 nucleotides are TGCGCCAGCAGCTTGGCCGGACAGGATGAGACCCAGTACTTC. As protein: CASSLAGQDETQYF.

The chain has TRBV9 and TRBJ2-1; 8 bases are a match to TRBD2. Germline-derived CDR1 and CDR2 are SGDLS and YYNGEE. After removal of 0 bases from V and 10 bases from J, the junction contained 9 bases not matched to a gene. The CDR3 is made up of 15 amino acids. The CDR3 reads CASSVGGAGGLEQFF. The CDR3 DNA follows: TGTGCCAGCAGCGTAGGTGGGGCGGGAGGACTCGAGCAGTTCTTC.

The chain couples TRBV18 to TRBJ2-1; 11 bases match TRBD2. The CDR3 runs to 17 residues. Germline values: CDR1 KGHSH, CDR2 LQKENI. The V segment lost 3 bases and the J segment 15 bases; nucleotides outside the gene matches: 19. CDR3 nucleotides: TGTGCCAGCTCACCGACTCGGACTAGCGGGTCTTCCCCTACTCCGTTCTTC. It is translated as CASSPTRTSGSSPTPFF. The whole variable domain, filled in from reference TRBV18 and TRBJ2-1, reads NAGVMQNPRHLVRRRGQEARLRCSPMKGHSHVYWYRQLPEEGLKFMVYLQKENIIDESGMPKERFSAEFPKEGPSILRIQQVVRGDSAAYFCASSPTRTSGSSPTPFFGPGTRLTVL.

V gene TRBV7-9 combines with J gene TRBJ2-5; TRBD1 matches 9 bases. The DNA end favors TRBJ2-7, so the J call may be wrong. CDR1 and CDR2 (germline): SEHNR, FQNEAQ (reference sequence). This CDR3 region has 16 residues. CDR3 bases: TGTGCCAGCAGCGGGGAGGGGACAGGGATTTACCGCGAGCAGTACTTC. This gives the protein CASSGEGTGIYREQYF.

The V and J genes are TRBV7-9 and TRBJ2-7, with a tentative D call TRBD2 (5 bases). CDR3 length: 13 residues. The germline gives CDR1 SEHNR, CDR2 FQNEAQ (reference sequence). Trimming removed 4 bases at V and 2 bases at J, with 9 bases between. The CDR3 protein is CASSSGFAYEQYF. CDR3 bases: TGTGCCAGCAGCTCGGGGTTTGCCTACGAGCAGTACTTC.

V and J are TRBV2 and TRBJ2-3; maybe TRBD2 (5 bases). Germline V gives CDR1 SNHLY, CDR2 FYNNEI. The CDR3 runs 16 residues. V lost 1 base and J 4 bases, leaving 15 bases between the germline ends. The CDR3 is CASSEVLAIPPDTQYF. The DNA of the CDR3 is TGTGCCAGCAGTGAAGTTTTAGCGATACCTCCAGATACGCAGTATTTT. Full variable domain (outside the CDR3, taken from reference TRBV2 and TRBJ2-3): EPEVTQTPSHQVTQMGQEVILRCVPISNHLYFYWYRQILGQKVEFLVSFYNNEISEKSEIFDDQFSVERPDGSNFTLKIRSTKLEDSAMYFCASSEVLAIPPDTQYFGPGTRLTVL.

This chain joins TRBV6-5 and TRBJ1-5; TRBD1 aligns across 7 bases. This CDR3 comprises 14 residues. Trimming took 6 bases from V and 6 from J; bases not matched to a gene: 8. The germline CDR1 and CDR2 sequences are MNHEY and SVGAGI. CDR3 amino acids: CASRLTGVGQPQHF. As DNA, the CDR3 is TGTGCCAGCAGACTAACAGGGGTTGGTCAGCCCCAGCATTTT.

There are a few counts of this clone. This chain connects TRBV6-6 to TRBJ2-1; TRBD2 aligns across 7 bases. The trim removed 7 bases at V and 2 bases at J, leaving 8 bases unmatched. CDR1 and CDR2 (germline): MNHNY, SVGAGI (reference sequence). This CDR3 contains 15 residues. CDR3: CASTPASGPYNEQFF. In nucleotides, the CDR3 is TGTGCCAGCACCCCGGCTAGCGGACCCTACAATGAGCAGTTCTTC.

The gene calls are TRBV5-4 and TRBJ2-1; 9 bases are shared with TRBD2. The junction had 3 bases not matched to a gene; V was cut back by 1 base and J by 1 base. From germline, CDR1 is SGHNT and CDR2 YYREEE (reference sequence). This CDR3 is built from 16 residues. This CDR3 reads CASSLMLAGSYNEQFF. The DNA of the CDR3 is TGTGCCAGCAGCTTGATGCTAGCGGGGTCCTACAATGAGCAGTTCTTC. The full variable domain, in which reference TRBV5-4 and TRBJ2-1 provide the parts outside the CDR3, is ETGVTQSPTHLIKTRGQQVTLRCSSQSGHNTVSWYQQALGQGPQFIFQYYREEENGRGNFPPRFSGLQFPNYSSELNVNALELDDSALYLCASSLMLAGSYNEQFFGPGTRLTVL.